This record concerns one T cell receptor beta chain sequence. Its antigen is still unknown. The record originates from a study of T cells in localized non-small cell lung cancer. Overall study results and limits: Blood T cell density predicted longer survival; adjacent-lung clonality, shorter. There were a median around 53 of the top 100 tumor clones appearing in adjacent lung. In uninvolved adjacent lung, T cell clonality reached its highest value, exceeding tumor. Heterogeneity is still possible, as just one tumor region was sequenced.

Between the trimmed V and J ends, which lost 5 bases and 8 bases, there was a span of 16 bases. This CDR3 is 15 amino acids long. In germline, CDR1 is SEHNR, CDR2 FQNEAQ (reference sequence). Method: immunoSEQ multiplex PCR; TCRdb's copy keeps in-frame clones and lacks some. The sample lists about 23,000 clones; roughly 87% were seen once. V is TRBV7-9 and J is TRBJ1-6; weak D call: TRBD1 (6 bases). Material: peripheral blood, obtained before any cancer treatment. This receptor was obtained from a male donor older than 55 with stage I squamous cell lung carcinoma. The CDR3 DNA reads TGTGCCAGCAGCGCACAGGGTTTGGGAGATTCACCCCTCCACTTT. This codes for CASSAQGLGDSPLHF.